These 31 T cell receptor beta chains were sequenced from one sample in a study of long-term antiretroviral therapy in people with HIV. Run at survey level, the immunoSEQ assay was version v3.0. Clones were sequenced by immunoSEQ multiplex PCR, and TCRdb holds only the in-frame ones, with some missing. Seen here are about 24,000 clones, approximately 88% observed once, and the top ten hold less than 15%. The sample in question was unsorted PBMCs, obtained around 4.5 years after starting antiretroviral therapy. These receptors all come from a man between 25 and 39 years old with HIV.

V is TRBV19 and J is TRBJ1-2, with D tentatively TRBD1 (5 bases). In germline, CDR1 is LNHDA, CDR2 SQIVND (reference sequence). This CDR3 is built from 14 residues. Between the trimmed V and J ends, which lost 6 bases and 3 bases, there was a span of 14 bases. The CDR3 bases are TGTGCCAGTAGGGAACGGGGGTTCGACTATGGCTACACCTTC. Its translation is CASRERGFDYGYTF.

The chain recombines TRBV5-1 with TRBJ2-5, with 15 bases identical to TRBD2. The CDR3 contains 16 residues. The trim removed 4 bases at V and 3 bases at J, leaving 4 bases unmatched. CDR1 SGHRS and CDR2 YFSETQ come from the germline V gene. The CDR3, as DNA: TGCGCCAGCAGCCCCGGACTAGCGGGGGGGAAAGAGACCCAGTACTTC. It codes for CASSPGLAGGKETQYF.

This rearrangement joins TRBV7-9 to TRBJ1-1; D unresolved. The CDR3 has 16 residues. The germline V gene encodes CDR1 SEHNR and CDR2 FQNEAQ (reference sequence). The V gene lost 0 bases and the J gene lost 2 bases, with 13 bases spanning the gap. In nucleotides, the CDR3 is TGTGCCAGCAGCTTAGCGCTCGCAGGAGTTAACACTGAAGCTTTCTTT. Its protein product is CASSLALAGVNTEAFF.

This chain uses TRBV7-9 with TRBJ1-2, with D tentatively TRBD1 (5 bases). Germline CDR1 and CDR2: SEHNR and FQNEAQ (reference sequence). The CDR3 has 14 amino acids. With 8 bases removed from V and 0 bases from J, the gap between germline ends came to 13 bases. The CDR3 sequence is CASHSGQSNYGYTF. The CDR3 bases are TGTGCCAGCCATAGTGGACAATCTAACTATGGCTACACCTTC.

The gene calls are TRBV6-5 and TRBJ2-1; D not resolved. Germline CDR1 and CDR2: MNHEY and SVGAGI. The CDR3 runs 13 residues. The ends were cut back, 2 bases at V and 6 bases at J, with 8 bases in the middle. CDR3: CASSYGLSNEQFF. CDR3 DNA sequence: TGTGCCAGCAGTTACGGGCTGTCCAATGAGCAGTTCTTC.

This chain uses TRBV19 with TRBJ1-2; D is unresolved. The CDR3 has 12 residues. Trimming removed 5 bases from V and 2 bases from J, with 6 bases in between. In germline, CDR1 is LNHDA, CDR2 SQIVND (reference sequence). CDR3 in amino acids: CASSQKNYGYTF. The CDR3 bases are TGTGCCAGTAGTCAAAAGAACTATGGCTACACCTTC.

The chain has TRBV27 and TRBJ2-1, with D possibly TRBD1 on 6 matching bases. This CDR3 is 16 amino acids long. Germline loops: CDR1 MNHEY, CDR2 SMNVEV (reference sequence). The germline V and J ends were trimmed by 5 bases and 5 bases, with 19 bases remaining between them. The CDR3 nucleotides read TGTGCCAGCAGTCCCCTTACAGGGCCACGCCACAATGAGCAGTTCTTC. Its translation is CASSPLTGPRHNEQFF.

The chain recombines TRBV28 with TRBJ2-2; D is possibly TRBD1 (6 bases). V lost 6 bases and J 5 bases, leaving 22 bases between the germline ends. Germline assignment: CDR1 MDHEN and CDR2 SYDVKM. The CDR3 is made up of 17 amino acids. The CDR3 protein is CASRGSRGISGTGELFF. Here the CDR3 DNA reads TGTGCCAGCAGAGGGAGCAGGGGAATCAGCGGAACCGGGGAGCTGTTTTTT. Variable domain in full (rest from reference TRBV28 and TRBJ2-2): DVKVTQSSRYLVKRTGEKVFLECVQDMDHENMFWYRQDPGLGLRLIYFSYDVKMKEKGDIPEGYSVSREKKERFSLILESASTNQTSMYLCASRGSRGISGTGELFFGEGSRLTVL.

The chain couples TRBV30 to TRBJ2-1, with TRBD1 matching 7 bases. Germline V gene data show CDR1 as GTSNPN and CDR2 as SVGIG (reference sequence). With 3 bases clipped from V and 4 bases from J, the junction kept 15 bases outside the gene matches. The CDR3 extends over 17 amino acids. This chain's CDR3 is CAWRPNVWGQKYNEQFF. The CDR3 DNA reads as TGTGCCTGGAGGCCGAACGTCTGGGGACAGAAATACAATGAGCAGTTCTTC.

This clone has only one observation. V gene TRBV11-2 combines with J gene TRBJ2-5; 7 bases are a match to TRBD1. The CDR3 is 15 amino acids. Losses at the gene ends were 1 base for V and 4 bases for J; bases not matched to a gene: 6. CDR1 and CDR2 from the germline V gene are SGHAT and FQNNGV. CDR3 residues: CASSLGTTGRETQYF. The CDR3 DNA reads TGTGCCAGCAGCTTAGGAACGACAGGGAGAGAGACCCAGTACTTC.

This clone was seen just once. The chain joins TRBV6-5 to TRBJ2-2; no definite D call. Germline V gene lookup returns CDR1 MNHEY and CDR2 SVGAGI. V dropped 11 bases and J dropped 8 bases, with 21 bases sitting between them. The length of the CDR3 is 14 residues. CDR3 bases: TGTGCCGGGAAAACCTCCTCTATTTTGGGGGAGCTGTTTTTT. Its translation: CAGKTSSILGELFF.

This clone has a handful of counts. The CDR3 nucleotides read TGTGCCAGCAGCCCTCAGGGGGGTACTGAAGCTTTCTTT. The encoded protein is CASSPQGGTEAFF. The chain employs TRBV7-3 and TRBJ1-1; 7 bases map to TRBD1. The CDR3 totals 13 residues. V shed 5 bases, J shed 5 bases, and the junction held 5 bases outside the gene matches. Germline-derived CDR1 and CDR2 are SGHTA and FQGTGA. Together with reference TRBV7-3 and TRBJ1-1, the CDR3 gives the full variable domain: GAGVSQTPSNKVTEKGKYVELRCDPISGHTALYWYRQSLGQGPEFLIYFQGTGAADDSGLPNDRFFAVRPEGSVSTLKIQRTERGDSAVYLCASSPQGGTEAFFGQGTRLTVV.

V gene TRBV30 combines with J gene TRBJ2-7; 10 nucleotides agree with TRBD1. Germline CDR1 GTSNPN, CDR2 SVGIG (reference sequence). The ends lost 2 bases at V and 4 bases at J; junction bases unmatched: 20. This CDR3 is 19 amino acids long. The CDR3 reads CAWSTPGQGFGGVGYEQYF. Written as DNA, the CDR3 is TGTGCCTGGAGTACACCGGGACAGGGGTTTGGGGGGGTGGGTTACGAGCAGTACTTC.

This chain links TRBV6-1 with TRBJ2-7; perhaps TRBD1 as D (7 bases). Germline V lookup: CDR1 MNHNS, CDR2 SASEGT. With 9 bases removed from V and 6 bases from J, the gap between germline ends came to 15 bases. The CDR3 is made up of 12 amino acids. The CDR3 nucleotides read TGTGCCAGTTCTGGAGGGGGCGTCGAGCAGTACTTC. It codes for CASSGGGVEQYF.

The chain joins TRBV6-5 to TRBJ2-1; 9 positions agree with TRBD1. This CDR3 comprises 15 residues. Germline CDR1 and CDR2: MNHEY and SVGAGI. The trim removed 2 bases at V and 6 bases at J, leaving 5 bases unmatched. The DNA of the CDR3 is TGTGCCAGCAGTTACGTGGGACAGGGACCCAATGAGCAGTTCTTC. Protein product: CASSYVGQGPNEQFF.

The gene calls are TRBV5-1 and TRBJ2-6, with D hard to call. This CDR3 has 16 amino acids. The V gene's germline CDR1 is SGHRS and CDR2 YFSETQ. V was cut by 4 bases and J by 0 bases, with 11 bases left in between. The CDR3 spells CASSATVGSGANVLTF. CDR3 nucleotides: TGCGCCAGCAGCGCTACGGTTGGCTCTGGGGCCAACGTCCTGACTTTC.

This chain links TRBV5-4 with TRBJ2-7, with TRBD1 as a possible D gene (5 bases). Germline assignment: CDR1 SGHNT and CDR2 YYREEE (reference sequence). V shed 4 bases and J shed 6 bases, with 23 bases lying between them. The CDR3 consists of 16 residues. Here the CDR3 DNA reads TGTGCCAGCAGCCAGGGCTCCTTAGACCAGGACGGCGAGCAGTACTTC. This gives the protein CASSQGSLDQDGEQYF.

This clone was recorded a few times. The CDR3 is CASSHAGGTIGYTF. The CDR3 nucleotides are TGCGCCAGCAGCCATGCGGGGGGGACAATCGGCTACACCTTC. J is TRBJ1-2 and V is TRBV4-1, with D tentatively TRBD1 (6 bases). Per the germline V gene, CDR1 is MGHRA and CDR2 is YSYEKL. V was pared by 3 bases and J by 8 bases, with 16 bases between. This CDR3 has 14 amino acids.

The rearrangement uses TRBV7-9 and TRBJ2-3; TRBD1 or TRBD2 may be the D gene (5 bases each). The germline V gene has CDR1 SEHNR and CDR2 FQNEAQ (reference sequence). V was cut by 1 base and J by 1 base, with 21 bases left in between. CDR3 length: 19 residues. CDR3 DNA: TGTGCCAGCAGCTTAGTAGGCTCCGGGACCCTGGAGCGCACAGATACGCAGTATTTT. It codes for CASSLVGSGTLERTDTQYF.

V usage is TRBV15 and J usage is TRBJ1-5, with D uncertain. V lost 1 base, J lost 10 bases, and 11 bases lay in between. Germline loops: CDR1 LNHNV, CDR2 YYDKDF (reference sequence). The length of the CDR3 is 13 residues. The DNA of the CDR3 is TGTGCCACCAGCAGAGCACTAGGAGGACCCCAGCATTTT. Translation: CATSRALGGPQHF.

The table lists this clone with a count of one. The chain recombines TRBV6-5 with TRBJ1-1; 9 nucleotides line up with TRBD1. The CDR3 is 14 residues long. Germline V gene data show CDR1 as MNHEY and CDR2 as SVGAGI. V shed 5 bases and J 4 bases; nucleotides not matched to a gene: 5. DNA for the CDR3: TGTGCCAGCAGTAGTCGGACAGGGGTCACTGAAGCTTTCTTT. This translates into CASSSRTGVTEAFF.

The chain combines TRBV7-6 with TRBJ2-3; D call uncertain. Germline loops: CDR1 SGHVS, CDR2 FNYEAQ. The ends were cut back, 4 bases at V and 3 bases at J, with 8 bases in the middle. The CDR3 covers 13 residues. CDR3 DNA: TGTGCCAGCAGCTCCGTAGGTACAGATACGCAGTATTTT. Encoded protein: CASSSVGTDTQYF.

CDR3 region: CASRVTEISTDTQYF. CDR3 nucleotides: TGCGCCAGCAGGGTAACAGAGATAAGCACAGATACGCAGTATTTT. The V and J genes are TRBV4-1 and TRBJ2-3; D not resolved. The CDR3 contains 15 residues. In germline, CDR1 is MGHRA, CDR2 YSYEKL. V lost 6 bases, J lost 0 bases, and 13 bases lay in between.

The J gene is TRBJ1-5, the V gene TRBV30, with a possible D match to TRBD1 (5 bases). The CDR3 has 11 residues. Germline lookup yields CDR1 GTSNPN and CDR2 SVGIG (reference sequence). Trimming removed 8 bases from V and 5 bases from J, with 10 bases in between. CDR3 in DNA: TGTGCCGGGGGGTTGGATCAGCCCCAGCATTTT. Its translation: CAGGLDQPQHF.

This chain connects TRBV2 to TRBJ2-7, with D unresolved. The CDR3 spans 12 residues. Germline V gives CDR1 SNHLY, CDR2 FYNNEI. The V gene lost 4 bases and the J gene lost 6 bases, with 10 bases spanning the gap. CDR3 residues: CASSVVGSEQYF. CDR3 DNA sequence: TGTGCCAGCAGTGTTGTAGGCTCCGAGCAGTACTTC.

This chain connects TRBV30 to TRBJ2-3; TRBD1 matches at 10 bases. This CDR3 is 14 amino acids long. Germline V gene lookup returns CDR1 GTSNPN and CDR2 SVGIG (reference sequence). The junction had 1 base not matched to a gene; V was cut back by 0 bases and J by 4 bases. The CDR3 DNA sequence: TGTGCCTGGAGTGTCGACAGGGGGCCAGATACGCAGTATTTT. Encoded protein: CAWSVDRGPDTQYF.

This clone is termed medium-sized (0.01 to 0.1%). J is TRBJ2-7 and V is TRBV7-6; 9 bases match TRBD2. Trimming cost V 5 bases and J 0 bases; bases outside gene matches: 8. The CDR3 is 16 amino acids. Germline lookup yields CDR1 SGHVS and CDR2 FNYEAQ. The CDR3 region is CASSPISGGLSYEQYF. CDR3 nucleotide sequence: TGTGCCAGCAGCCCTATCAGCGGGGGGCTCTCCTACGAGCAGTACTTC.

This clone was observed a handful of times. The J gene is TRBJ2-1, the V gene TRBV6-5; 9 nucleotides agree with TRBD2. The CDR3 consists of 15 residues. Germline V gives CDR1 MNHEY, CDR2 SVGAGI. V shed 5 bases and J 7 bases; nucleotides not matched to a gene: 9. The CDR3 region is CASSQLAGNGNEQFF. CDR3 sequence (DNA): TGTGCCAGCAGTCAACTAGCGGGTAATGGGAATGAGCAGTTCTTC.

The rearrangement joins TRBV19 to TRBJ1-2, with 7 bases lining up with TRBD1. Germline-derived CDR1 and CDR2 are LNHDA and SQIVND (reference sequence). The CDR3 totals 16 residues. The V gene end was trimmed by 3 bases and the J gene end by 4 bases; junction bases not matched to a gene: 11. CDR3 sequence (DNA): TGTGCCAGTAGTATGCTTAGGGCAGGGGGAAGCTATGGCTACACCTTC. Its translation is CASSMLRAGGSYGYTF.

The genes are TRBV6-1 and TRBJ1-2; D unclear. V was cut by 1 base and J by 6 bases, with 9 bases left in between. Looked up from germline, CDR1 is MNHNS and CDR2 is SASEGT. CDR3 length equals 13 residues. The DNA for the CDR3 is TGTGCCAGCAGTGAAGTGTGGAGGGATGGCTACACCTTC. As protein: CASSEVWRDGYTF.

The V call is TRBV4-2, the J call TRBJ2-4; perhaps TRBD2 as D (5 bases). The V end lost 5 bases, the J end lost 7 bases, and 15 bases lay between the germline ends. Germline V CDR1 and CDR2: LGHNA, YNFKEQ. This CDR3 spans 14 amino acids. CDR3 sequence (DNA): TGTGCCAGCAGCGAGGGCGGGCCAAGTAACATTCAGTACTTC. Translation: CASSEGGPSNIQYF.